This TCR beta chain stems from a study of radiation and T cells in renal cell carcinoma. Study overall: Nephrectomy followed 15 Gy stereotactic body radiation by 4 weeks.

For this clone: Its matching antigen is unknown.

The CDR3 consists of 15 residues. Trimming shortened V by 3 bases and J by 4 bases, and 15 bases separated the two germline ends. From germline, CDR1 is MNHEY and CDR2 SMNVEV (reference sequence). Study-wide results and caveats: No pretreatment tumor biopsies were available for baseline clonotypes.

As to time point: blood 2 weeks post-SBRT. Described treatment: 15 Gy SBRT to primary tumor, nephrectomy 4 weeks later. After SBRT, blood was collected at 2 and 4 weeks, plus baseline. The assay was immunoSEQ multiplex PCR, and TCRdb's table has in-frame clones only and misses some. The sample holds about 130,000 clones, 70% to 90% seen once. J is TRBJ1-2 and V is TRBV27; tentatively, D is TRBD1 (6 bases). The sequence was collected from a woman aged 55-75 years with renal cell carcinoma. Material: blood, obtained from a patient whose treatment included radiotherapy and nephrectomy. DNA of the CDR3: TGTGCCAGCAGTTTTTTGGGGGGCTCCCCCTATGGCTACACCTTC. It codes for CASSFLGGSPYGYTF.